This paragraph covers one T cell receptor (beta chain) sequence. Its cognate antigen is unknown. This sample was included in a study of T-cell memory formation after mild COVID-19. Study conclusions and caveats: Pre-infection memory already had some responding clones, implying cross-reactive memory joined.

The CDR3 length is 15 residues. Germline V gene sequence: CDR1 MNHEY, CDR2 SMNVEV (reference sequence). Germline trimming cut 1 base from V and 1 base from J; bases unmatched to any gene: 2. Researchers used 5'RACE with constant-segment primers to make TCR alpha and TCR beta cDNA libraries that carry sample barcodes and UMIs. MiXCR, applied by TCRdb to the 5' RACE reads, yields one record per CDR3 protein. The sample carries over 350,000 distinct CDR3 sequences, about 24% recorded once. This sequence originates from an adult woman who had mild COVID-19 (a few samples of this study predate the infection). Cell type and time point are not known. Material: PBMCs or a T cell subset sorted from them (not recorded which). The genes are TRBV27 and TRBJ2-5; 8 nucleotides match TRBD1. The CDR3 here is CASSLWGTGQETQYF. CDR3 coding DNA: TGTGCCAGCAGTTTATGGGGGACAGGCCAAGAGACCCAGTACTTC.